The 27 T cell receptor beta chains given below trace back to one sample, sequenced in a study of blood T cell repertoires in COVID-19. The protocol was immunoSEQ multiplex PCR, while the TCRdb copy is restricted to in-frame clones and leaves out a portion. The sample shows about 150,000 clones, around 80% of them seen only once. Sequenced material: peripheral blood. The source is a woman aged 45-65 years with acute or convalescent COVID-19.

The chain carries TRBV10-3 and TRBJ2-2, with unresolved D. Trimming took 8 bases from V and 3 from J, leaving 13 bases between them. Germline V gene lookup returns CDR1 ENHRY and CDR2 SYGVKD. The CDR3 is 14 amino acids. The CDR3 nucleotides are TGTGCCATCCTAGTCAACGAGGACACCGGGGAGCTGTTTTTT. Amino acid sequence: CAILVNEDTGELFF.

The CDR3, as DNA: TGTGCCAGCAGCTCTCAGTCGGGTTTTGAAAAACTGTTTTTT. Protein sequence: CASSSQSGFEKLFF. The J gene is TRBJ1-4, the V gene TRBV11-1, with D uncertain. This CDR3 is 14 amino acids long. The germline V gene has CDR1 SGHAT and CDR2 FQDESV (reference sequence). V lost 4 bases to trimming and J lost 7 bases, with 13 bases between them.

In its sample, this clone was seen a few times. This rearrangement joins TRBV5-1 to TRBJ1-4, with D perhaps TRBD1 (5 bases). Trimming took 3 bases from V and 4 from J, leaving 10 bases between them. This CDR3 is 14 amino acids long. The germline V gene has CDR1 SGHRS and CDR2 YFSETQ. CDR3 bases: TGCGCCAGCAGCTCGGGGGGTGGTAATGAAAAACTGTTTTTT. Protein sequence: CASSSGGGNEKLFF.

V usage is TRBV4-3 and J usage is TRBJ1-2, with D hard to call. Per germline, CDR1 LGHNA and CDR2 YSLEER. This CDR3 comprises 12 residues. Trimming removed 4 bases from V and 2 bases from J, with 5 bases in between. The CDR3 protein is CASSRGNYGYTF. The CDR3 DNA reads as TGCGCCAGCAGCCGCGGGAACTATGGCTACACCTTC.

CDR3 protein: CASSPTDRVSGNTIYF. DNA for the CDR3: TGTGCCAGCTCACCCACCGACAGGGTCTCTGGAAACACCATATATTTT. The J gene is TRBJ1-3, the V gene TRBV18, with TRBD1 matching over 7 bases. The CDR3 length is 16 residues. Germline CDR1 and CDR2: KGHSH and LQKENI. V was clipped by 3 bases and J by 0 bases; unmatched bases: 5. The full variable domain, with the rest looked up from reference TRBV18 and TRBJ1-3, is NAGVMQNPRHLVRRRGQEARLRCSPMKGHSHVYWYRQLPEEGLKFMVYLQKENIIDESGMPKERFSAEFPKEGPSILRIQQVVRGDSAAYFCASSPTDRVSGNTIYFGEGSWLTVV.

The V and J genes are TRBV29-1 and TRBJ2-3; 8 positions agree with TRBD2. The CDR3 length is 16 residues. Trimming took 3 bases from V and 1 from J; bases not matched to a gene: 9. Per germline, CDR1 SQVTM and CDR2 ANQGSEA. In DNA form, the CDR3 reads TGCAGCGTTGAGGGGGCGGGGGGCGTTGGCACAGATACGCAGTATTTT. Translating it yields CSVEGAGGVGTDTQYF.

CDR3 in DNA: TGTGCCAGCAGCTTAGGGTCCCCCCGAACAGTGATCTCCTACGAGCAGTACTTC. This encodes CASSLGSPRTVISYEQYF. The rearrangement joins TRBV7-9 to TRBJ2-7; D uncertain. Germline CDR1 and CDR2: SEHNR and FQNEAQ (reference sequence). CDR3 length equals 18 residues. Trimming left V 1 base short and J 0 bases short, with 19 bases between.

V usage is TRBV3-1 (or the pseudogene TRBV3-2) and J usage is TRBJ1-5; unclear D gene. The germline V gene has CDR1 LGHDT and CDR2 YNNKEL (reference sequence). Trimming left V 0 bases short and J 3 bases short, with 15 bases between. The CDR3 extends over 17 amino acids. The CDR3 nucleotides are TGTGCCAGCAGCCAAGACGTGGCCCCCCTCATCAATCAGCCCCAGCATTTT. Its protein is CASSQDVAPLINQPQHF.

This chain uses TRBV2 with TRBJ1-2, with 7 bases matching TRBD1. Germline values: CDR1 SNHLY, CDR2 FYNNEI. The ends lost 6 bases at V and 10 bases at J; junction bases unmatched: 8. The CDR3 covers 12 residues. CDR3 protein: CASRTDRWDYTF. The CDR3 DNA reads as TGTGCCAGCAGAACGGACAGGTGGGACTACACCTTC.

The chain links TRBV7-2 to TRBJ2-3; 9 nucleotides match TRBD2. Trimming at V came to 4 bases and at J to 2 bases, leaving 4 bases not matched to a gene. The CDR3 length is 15 residues. The germline V gene encodes CDR1 SGHTA and CDR2 FQGNSA. The CDR3 nucleotides are TGTGCCAGCAGCTCGACTAGCGGCTACACAGATACGCAGTATTTT. Its translation is CASSSTSGYTDTQYF. Using reference TRBV7-2 and TRBJ2-3 for the parts outside the CDR3, the full variable domain is GAGVSQSPSNKVTEKGKDVELRCDPISGHTALYWYRQSLGQGLEFLIYFQGNSAPDKSGLPSDRFSAERTGGSVSTLTIQRTQQEDSAVYLCASSSTSGYTDTQYFGPGTRLTVL.

This clone was recorded once. The chain couples TRBV7-8 to TRBJ2-7; 10 nucleotides match TRBD1. Losses at the gene ends were 1 base for V and 6 bases for J; bases not matched to a gene: 12. Germline V gene data show CDR1 as SGHVS and CDR2 as FQNEAQ. This CDR3 is 17 amino acids long. The CDR3 is CASSLEGTGTGVGEQYF. CDR3 sequence (DNA): TGTGCCAGCAGCTTAGAGGGGACCGGGACAGGGGTTGGCGAGCAGTACTTC.

The chain uses TRBV5-1 and TRBJ1-1, with TRBD1 matching over 7 bases. After removal of 5 bases from V and 3 bases from J, the junction contained 4 bases not matched to a gene. The CDR3 consists of 13 residues. Germline V CDR1 and CDR2: SGHRS, YFSETQ. This CDR3 reads CASRRTGDTEAFF. The DNA of the CDR3 is TGCGCCAGCAGAAGGACAGGAGACACTGAAGCTTTCTTT.

The J gene is TRBJ1-2, the V gene TRBV7-9; no firm D call. V dropped 7 bases and J dropped 1 base, with 7 bases sitting between them. CDR1 is SEHNR, CDR2 FQNEAQ, per germline (reference sequence). CDR3 length equals 12 residues. This chain's CDR3 is CASNLNNYGYTF. CDR3 coding DNA: TGTGCCAGCAACCTAAATAACTATGGCTACACCTTC.

The rearrangement joins TRBV7-9 to TRBJ1-2; perhaps TRBD1 as D (5 bases). The CDR3 totals 15 residues. Germline CDR1 and CDR2: SEHNR and FQNEAQ (reference sequence). Trimming pared 7 bases from V and 8 bases from J, leaving 23 bases between. The CDR3 region is CASTLVEGAVEGYTF. The CDR3 nucleotides are TGTGCCAGCACCCTAGTTGAAGGGGCTGTTGAGGGCTACACCTTC.

The V call is TRBV7-9, the J call TRBJ2-7, with 7 nucleotides matching TRBD2. Germline V CDR1 and CDR2: SEHNR, FQNEAQ (reference sequence). CDR3 length equals 12 residues. V shed 7 bases and J 4 bases; nucleotides not matched to a gene: 4. The CDR3 DNA reads as TGTGCCAGCACCCAGGGAGGGTACGAGCAGTACTTC. Its protein product is CASTQGGYEQYF.

The rearrangement links TRBV9 to TRBJ1-4, with D uncertain. Trimming stripped 4 bases from V and 3 bases from J, with 13 bases between. The CDR3 covers 15 residues. CDR1 is SGDLS and CDR2 is YYNGEE in the germline V gene. The CDR3 is CASSPTTLPNEKLFF. The CDR3, as DNA: TGTGCCAGCAGCCCGACGACACTCCCTAATGAAAAACTGTTTTTT.

The chain combines TRBV5-1 with TRBJ1-2; possible D gene TRBD1, 5 bases. The germline V gene encodes CDR1 SGHRS and CDR2 YFSETQ. CDR3 length equals 13 residues. The germline V and J ends were trimmed by 4 bases and 8 bases, with 15 bases remaining between them. The CDR3 region has the DNA TGCGCCAGCAGCAGCTTCTCAGGGCAGGGCTACACCTTC. This codes for CASSSFSGQGYTF.

The chain has TRBV12-3 or TRBV12-4 and TRBJ1-6; weak D call: TRBD1 (5 bases). With 7 bases removed from V and 7 bases from J, the gap between germline ends came to 11 bases. The CDR3 consists of 13 residues. In nucleotides, the CDR3 is TGTGCCAGCAACCAGGGTCCGAATTCACCCCTCCACTTT. Its translation is CASNQGPNSPLHF.

This clone has just a few counts. V gene TRBV28 combines with J gene TRBJ2-2, with 10 bases identical to TRBD1. Germline V gene data show CDR1 as MDHEN and CDR2 as SYDVKM. V lost 3 bases, J lost 7 bases, and 5 bases stayed unmatched. The CDR3 sequence is 15 residues long. For the CDR3, the DNA is TGTGCCAGCAGTTTCTGGGACAGGGGTAGCGGGGAGCTGTTTTTT. Translated: CASSFWDRGSGELFF.

The chain combines TRBV10-3 with TRBJ2-2; 12 positions match TRBD1. CDR1 and CDR2 (germline): ENHRY, SYGVKD. V lost 6 bases and J lost 2; bases outside the gene matches: 1. This CDR3 is built from 15 residues. The CDR3 coding sequence is TGTGCCATCAGGGGGACAGGGGGCAACACCGGGGAGCTGTTTTTT. It translates to CAIRGTGGNTGELFF.

The CDR3, as DNA: TGTGCCAGCAGTCCACAGGGTAAGAACACTGAAGCTTTCTTT. It codes for CASSPQGKNTEAFF. This chain uses TRBV28 with TRBJ1-1; perhaps TRBD1 as D (6 bases). V dropped 5 bases and J dropped 1 base, with 11 bases sitting between them. This CDR3 has 14 residues. Germline values: CDR1 MDHEN, CDR2 SYDVKM.

The V gene is TRBV4-1, the J gene TRBJ2-1; TRBD1 aligns across 7 bases. Losses at the gene ends were 5 bases for V and 0 bases for J; bases not matched to a gene: 7. This CDR3 is built from 16 residues. The germline CDR1 and CDR2 sequences are MGHRA and YSYEKL. As DNA, the CDR3 is TGCGCCAGCAGCTCGTCAGGGGGAAGCTCCTACAATGAGCAGTTCTTC. Its translation: CASSSSGGSSYNEQFF.

The chain recombines TRBV5-5 with TRBJ1-2, with 8 bases that match TRBD1. V was clipped by 3 bases and J by 8 bases; unmatched bases: 12. The CDR3 spans 15 residues. Germline V gene data show CDR1 as SGHKS and CDR2 as YYEKEE (reference sequence). The CDR3 protein is CASSSFPGQAGGYTF. CDR3 nucleotide sequence: TGTGCCAGCAGCTCGTTTCCGGGACAGGCGGGCGGCTACACCTTC. The whole variable domain, remainder taken from reference TRBV5-5 and TRBJ1-2, is DAGVTQSPTHLIKTRGQQVTLRCSPISGHKSVSWYQQVLGQGPQFIFQYYEKEERGRGNFPDRFSARQFPNYSSELNVNALLLGDSALYLCASSSFPGQAGGYTFGSGTRLTVV.

The CDR3 sequence is CASSRDRISNQPQHF. The CDR3, as DNA: TGTGCCAGCAGCCGGGACAGGATTAGCAATCAGCCCCAGCATTTT. The chain has TRBV7-2 and TRBJ1-5, with 8 bases that match TRBD1. The CDR3 runs 15 residues. Losses at the gene ends were 5 bases for V and 0 bases for J; bases not matched to a gene: 3. Germline values: CDR1 SGHTA, CDR2 FQGNSA. Full variable domain (remainder filled in from reference TRBV7-2 and TRBJ1-5): GAGVSQSPSNKVTEKGKDVELRCDPISGHTALYWYRQSLGQGLEFLIYFQGNSAPDKSGLPSDRFSAERTGGSVSTLTIQRTQQEDSAVYLCASSRDRISNQPQHFGDGTRLSIL.

V is TRBV4-3 and J is TRBJ2-3; 15 nucleotides match TRBD2. With 4 bases clipped from V and 5 bases from J, the junction kept 10 bases outside the gene matches. CDR1 and CDR2 from the germline V gene are LGHNA and YSLEER. There are 18 residues in the CDR3. As DNA, the CDR3 is TGCGCCAGCAGCCGGGGGACTAGCGGGAGGCCCGGCGGAGATACGCAGTATTTT. Protein sequence: CASSRGTSGRPGGDTQYF.

The chain joins TRBV6-4 to TRBJ1-1, with TRBD1 as a possible D gene (5 bases). Germline-derived CDR1 and CDR2 are MRHNA and SNTAGT. There are 13 residues in the CDR3. Trimming left V 3 bases short and J 8 bases short, with 13 bases between. DNA for the CDR3: TGTGCCAGCAGTGAGGGGGGATTTGCGGAAGCTTTCTTT. The encoded protein is CASSEGGFAEAFF.

The chain uses TRBV21-1 and TRBJ2-7; the table's TRBD2 call for D was not verified on the DNA. TRBV21-1 is marked as a pseudogene. This CDR3 contains 13 residues. The CDR3 nucleotides read TGTGCCAGCAGCGCCCTCTTAGCCTACGAGCAGTACTTC. It translates to CASSALLAYEQYF.